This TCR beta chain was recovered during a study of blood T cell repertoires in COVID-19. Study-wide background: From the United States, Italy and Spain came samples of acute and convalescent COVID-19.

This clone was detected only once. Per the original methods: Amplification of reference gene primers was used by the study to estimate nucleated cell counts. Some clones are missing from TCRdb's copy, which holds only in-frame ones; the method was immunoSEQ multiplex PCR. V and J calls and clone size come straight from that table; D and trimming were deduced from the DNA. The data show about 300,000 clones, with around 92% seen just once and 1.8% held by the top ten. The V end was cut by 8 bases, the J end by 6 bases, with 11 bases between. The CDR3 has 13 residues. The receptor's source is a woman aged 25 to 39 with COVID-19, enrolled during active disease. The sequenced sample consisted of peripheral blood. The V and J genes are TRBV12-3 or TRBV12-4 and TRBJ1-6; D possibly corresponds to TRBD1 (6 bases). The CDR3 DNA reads TGTGCCAGCCGGGCCAGGGGTAATTCACCCCTCCACTTT. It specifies CASRARGNSPLHF.